The next 25 T cell receptor beta chains were all read from a single sample in a study of CD4+ T cells in melanoma. TCRdb's table, derived via immunoSEQ multiplex PCR, lists solely in-frame clones and lacks some. The sample contains 110,000 to 150,000 clones, around 90% of which appear only once. The receptors were sampled from a human donor with melanoma.

The chain employs TRBV29-1 and TRBJ2-7, with D hard to call. Per the germline V gene, CDR1 is SQVTM and CDR2 is ANQGSEA. V gave up 1 base and J gave up 3 bases, with 10 bases separating them. The CDR3 totals 13 residues. CDR3 in DNA: TGCAGCGTTGAAGTTGGGCAGGTCTACGAGCAGTACTTC. Protein sequence: CSVEVGQVYEQYF.

This clone occurred once. This chain joins TRBV18 and TRBJ2-7; 8 bases fit TRBD1. The V segment lost 6 bases and the J segment 0 bases; nucleotides outside the gene matches: 10. This CDR3 region has 16 residues. Germline lookup yields CDR1 KGHSH and CDR2 LQKENI. CDR3 protein: CASSSPGQGASYEQYF. Written as DNA, the CDR3 is TGTGCCAGCTCCTCACCGGGGCAGGGGGCCTCCTACGAGCAGTACTTC.

The chain combines TRBV18 with TRBJ1-4, with D possibly being TRBD1 (5 bases). V lost 0 bases and J 5 bases, leaving 13 bases between the germline ends. Germline values: CDR1 KGHSH, CDR2 LQKENI. The CDR3 consists of 16 residues. The CDR3 sequence is CASSPPVRGKNEKLFF. CDR3 bases: TGTGCCAGCTCACCACCGGTCCGGGGGAAGAATGAAAAACTGTTTTTT.

The chain combines TRBV7-8 with TRBJ1-1, with TRBD1 as a possible D gene (5 bases). The CDR3 is made up of 15 amino acids. Per the germline V gene, CDR1 is SGHVS and CDR2 is FQNEAQ. V lost 5 bases, J lost 0 bases, and 13 bases lay in between. The CDR3 nucleotides are TGTGCCAGCAGCCGTAGGGGACGGGTGAACACTGAAGCTTTCTTT. Protein: CASSRRGRVNTEAFF.

This clone was found once. The chain combines TRBV5-8 with TRBJ1-6; no firm D call. Trimming removed 5 bases from V and 6 bases from J, with 12 bases in between. CDR3 length: 14 amino acids. Germline values: CDR1 SGHTS, CDR2 YDEGEE. The CDR3 spells CASSVGQFNSPLHF. The CDR3 coding sequence is TGTGCCAGCAGTGTTGGGCAGTTTAATTCACCCCTCCACTTT.

This clone was recorded once. CDR3 sequence (DNA): TGTGCCAGCAGCTCATGGGTCGCAGCACTCGGAGAGCAGTACTTC. Its translation: CASSSWVAALGEQYF. The gene calls are TRBV11-2 and TRBJ2-7; D gene uncertain. This CDR3 is built from 15 residues. CDR1 and CDR2 (germline): SGHAT, FQNNGV. The ends were cut back, 4 bases at V and 7 bases at J, with 20 bases in the middle.

The rearrangement links TRBV19 to TRBJ1-2; weak D call: TRBD1 (6 bases). V dropped 5 bases and J dropped 3 bases, with 13 bases sitting between them. The CDR3 loop spans 14 amino acids. Germline CDR1 reads LNHDA; CDR2 reads SQIVND (reference sequence). The CDR3 DNA is TGTGCCAGTAGTTTATGGGACATCGACTATGGCTACACCTTC. Its protein is CASSLWDIDYGYTF.

The rearrangement links TRBV18 to TRBJ2-3, with unresolved D. There are 12 residues in the CDR3. V was pared by 4 bases and J by 4 bases, with 6 bases between. From germline, CDR1 is KGHSH and CDR2 LQKENI. In nucleotides, the CDR3 is TGTGCCAGCTCACAAGGAGCAGATACGCAGTATTTT. It specifies CASSQGADTQYF.

This clone was recorded only once. The junction and the germline gene differ at one end; a read error may be behind it. V usage is TRBV7-7 and J usage is TRBJ2-2; 13 positions match TRBD2. CDR3 size: 21 residues. Germline CDR1 and CDR2: SSHAT and FNYEAQ (reference sequence). The CDR3 loop is CASSHRLRTSGGVMNTGELFF. DNA of the CDR3: TGTGCTAGCAGCCATCGCCTACGCACTAGCGGGGGGGTGATGAACACCGGGGAGCTGTTTTTT.

The chain uses TRBV5-1 and TRBJ1-1, with a possible D match to TRBD1 (5 bases). Trimming removed 3 bases at V and 4 bases at J, with 13 bases between. This CDR3 has 14 amino acids. CDR1 is SGHRS, CDR2 YFSETQ, per germline. The CDR3: CASSSSSGLTEAFF. The CDR3 DNA reads TGCGCCAGCAGCTCTTCCTCAGGGCTCACTGAAGCTTTCTTT.

The chain employs TRBV5-5 and TRBJ1-5; D call uncertain. Trimming took off 1 base at V and 9 bases at J, with 14 bases between the two ends. The V gene's germline CDR1 is SGHKS and CDR2 YYEKEE (reference sequence). The CDR3 is 14 residues long. The CDR3 sequence is CASSLYSLSLPQHF. CDR3 DNA sequence: TGTGCCAGCAGCTTGTATTCCCTCTCCCTGCCCCAGCATTTT. Using reference TRBV5-5 and TRBJ1-5 for the parts outside the CDR3, the full variable domain is DAGVTQSPTHLIKTRGQQVTLRCSPISGHKSVSWYQQVLGQGPQFIFQYYEKEERGRGNFPDRFSARQFPNYSSELNVNALLLGDSALYLCASSLYSLSLPQHFGDGTRLSIL.

The chain combines TRBV2 with TRBJ2-2, with D possibly matching TRBD2 (7 bases). Trimming left V 2 bases short and J 7 bases short, with 14 bases between. The CDR3 loop spans 15 amino acids. Germline CDR1 is SNHLY and CDR2 is FYNNEI. The CDR3, as DNA: TGTGCCAGCAGTGAATTGAGGGGGGGCCTCGGGGAGCTGTTTTTT. As protein: CASSELRGGLGELFF.

The chain links TRBV11-2 to TRBJ2-7; either TRBD1 or TRBD2 may supply D (5 bases each). Germline loops: CDR1 SGHAT, CDR2 FQNNGV. The CDR3 is 13 residues long. The ends were cut back, 4 bases at V and 5 bases at J, with 12 bases in the middle. The CDR3: CASSSRAGNEQYF. CDR3 bases: TGTGCCAGCAGCTCCAGGGCCGGGAACGAGCAGTACTTC.

The genes are TRBV11-2 and TRBJ2-3; D may be TRBD2 (6 bases). This CDR3 spans 14 amino acids. Germline CDR1 SGHAT, CDR2 FQNNGV. Trimming pared 1 base from V and 7 bases from J, leaving 12 bases between. CDR3 loop: CASSLVPGAHTQYF. The DNA of the CDR3 is TGTGCCAGCAGCTTAGTCCCGGGAGCTCATACGCAGTATTTT.

The CDR3 nucleotides read TGTGCCAGCAGCTTAGGGGACAGGGGCACTCAGCCCCAGCATTTT. Translation gives CASSLGDRGTQPQHF. The chain recombines TRBV7-8 with TRBJ1-5, with 10 nucleotides matching TRBD1. From germline, CDR1 is SGHVS and CDR2 FQNEAQ. V trimming: 1 base; J trimming: 6 bases; junction bases outside the gene matches: 3. The CDR3 length is 15 residues.

This chain joins TRBV6-1 and TRBJ2-2; tentative D call: TRBD1 (5 bases). Germline V gives CDR1 MNHNS, CDR2 SASEGT. There are 18 residues in the CDR3. The V end was cut by 4 bases, the J end by 4 bases, with 22 bases between. CDR3 loop: CASSAEVTAGQGTGELFF. In DNA, the CDR3 is TGTGCCAGCAGTGCCGAAGTGACAGCCGGGCAGGGCACCGGGGAGCTGTTTTTT.

The chain recombines TRBV14 with TRBJ2-7; 13 positions agree with TRBD2. The CDR3 has 16 residues. Germline CDR1 is SGHDN and CDR2 is FVKESK. Trimming took 4 bases from V and 0 from J; bases not matched to a gene: 3. The CDR3 reads CASSRGTSGVSYEQYF. The CDR3 nucleotides are TGTGCCAGCAGCCGCGGGACTAGCGGGGTCTCCTACGAGCAGTACTTC.

This clone was recorded once. CDR3 in DNA: TGTGCCAGCAGCCGGCCGGGAACAGATACGCAGTATTTT. Its translation: CASSRPGTDTQYF. The chain links TRBV5-8 to TRBJ2-3; a possible D gene is TRBD2 (5 bases). The CDR3 covers 13 residues. Germline values: CDR1 SGHTS, CDR2 YDEGEE. V shed 4 bases and J shed 3 bases, with 9 bases lying between them.

This sequence joins TRBV4-2 and TRBJ2-3, with 14 positions matching TRBD2. Germline V gene sequence: CDR1 LGHNA, CDR2 YNFKEQ. The length of the CDR3 is 18 residues. After removal of 7 bases from V and 4 bases from J, the junction contained 13 bases not matched to a gene. In DNA, the CDR3 is TGTGCCAGCACGCCCCGACTAGCGGGGGGGACAAAGGCAGATACGCAGTATTTT. Translation: CASTPRLAGGTKADTQYF.

The chain recombines TRBV18 with TRBJ2-5, with 8 bases identical to TRBD1. The J segment lost 3 bases and the V segment lost 1 base, leaving 13 bases of the junction unmatched. CDR1 and CDR2 from the germline V gene are KGHSH and LQKENI. The CDR3 totals 18 residues. The CDR3 DNA sequence: TGTGCCAGCTCACCACTGCAATTCCTTGCAGGGGGCGAAGAGACCCAGTACTTC. This encodes CASSPLQFLAGGEETQYF. Filled out from reference TRBV18 and TRBJ2-5, the complete variable domain reads NAGVMQNPRHLVRRRGQEARLRCSPMKGHSHVYWYRQLPEEGLKFMVYLQKENIIDESGMPKERFSAEFPKEGPSILRIQQVVRGDSAAYFCASSPLQFLAGGEETQYFGPGTRLLVL.

The chain uses TRBV27 and TRBJ2-7; the D is unclear. Deletions cut 2 bases from V and 1 base from J, with 12 bases between. This CDR3 is built from 15 residues. Germline assignment: CDR1 MNHEY and CDR2 SMNVEV (reference sequence). The CDR3 bases are TGTGCCAGCAGTTTACAGGTAGCCAAGTCCTACGAGCAGTACTTC. Translation: CASSLQVAKSYEQYF.

The gene calls are TRBV19 and TRBJ1-1; no firm D call. The CDR3 covers 13 residues. Germline lookup yields CDR1 LNHDA and CDR2 SQIVND (reference sequence). V was clipped by 10 bases and J by 4 bases, with 16 bases between them. CDR3 in amino acids: CATSSPIRTEAFF. In DNA, the CDR3 is TGTGCCACCTCAAGTCCTATTCGCACTGAAGCTTTCTTT.

As to this clone: An end of the junction does not agree with germline; a read error may underlie this. The chain employs TRBV6-6 and TRBJ1-2; no firm D call. From germline, CDR1 is MNHNY and CDR2 SVGAGI (reference sequence). CDR3 length: 11 residues. CDR3 nucleotide sequence: TGTGCCAGCAGTTTCTTCGAGACTCCACACTTC. It specifies CASSFFETPHF.

This clone has a single count. The chain is built from TRBV5-4 and TRBJ2-3; TRBD2 matches 10 bases. V shed 7 bases, J shed 3 bases, and the junction held 14 bases outside the gene matches. CDR3 length: 17 amino acids. Germline V gene lookup returns CDR1 SGHNT and CDR2 YYREEE (reference sequence). DNA of the CDR3: TGTGCCAGCGGCCTCCTCCATCTAGCGGGGGCAACAGATACGCAGTATTTT. This gives the protein CASGLLHLAGATDTQYF.

The rearrangement uses TRBV29-1 and TRBJ2-1, with TRBD1 matching 9 bases. The J segment lost 6 bases and the V segment lost 7 bases, leaving 7 bases of the junction unmatched. Germline assignment: CDR1 SQVTM and CDR2 ANQGSEA. The CDR3 contains 13 residues. The CDR3 protein is CSAYGQGPNEQFF. CDR3 bases: TGCAGCGCCTACGGACAGGGGCCCAATGAGCAGTTCTTC.